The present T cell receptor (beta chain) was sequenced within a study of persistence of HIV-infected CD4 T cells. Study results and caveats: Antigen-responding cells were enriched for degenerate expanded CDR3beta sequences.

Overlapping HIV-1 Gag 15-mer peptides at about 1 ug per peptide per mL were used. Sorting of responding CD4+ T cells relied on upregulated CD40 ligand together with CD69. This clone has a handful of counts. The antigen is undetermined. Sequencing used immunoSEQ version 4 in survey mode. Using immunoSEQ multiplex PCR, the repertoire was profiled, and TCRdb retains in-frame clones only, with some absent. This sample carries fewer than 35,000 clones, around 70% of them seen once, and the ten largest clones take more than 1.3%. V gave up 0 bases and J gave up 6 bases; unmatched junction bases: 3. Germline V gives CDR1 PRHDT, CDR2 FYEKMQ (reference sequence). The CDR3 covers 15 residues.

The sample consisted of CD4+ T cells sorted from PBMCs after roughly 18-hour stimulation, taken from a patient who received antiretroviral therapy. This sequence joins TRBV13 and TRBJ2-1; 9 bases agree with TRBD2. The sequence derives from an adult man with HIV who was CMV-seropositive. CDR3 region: CASSLGGLAFNEQFF. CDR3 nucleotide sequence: TGTGCCAGCAGCTTAGGGGGACTAGCTTTCAATGAGCAGTTCTTC.